The clone carrying this T cell receptor beta chain was recorded only once. Only in-frame clones appear in the TCRdb table, and some are missing; sequencing was by immunoSEQ multiplex PCR. In the table there are 350,000 to 400,000 clones, roughly nine tenths of which are singletons. The record originates from a study of blood T cell repertoires in COVID-19. The CDR3 spans 14 residues. V lost 5 bases and J 2 bases, leaving 8 bases between the germline ends. CDR1 SGHRS and CDR2 YFSETQ come from the germline V gene. The V gene is TRBV5-1, the J gene TRBJ2-6; possibly TRBD2 for D (5 bases). Sequencing used PBMCs or T cells enriched from blood (not recorded which). The receptor's source is a young man who had recovered from COVID-19. This chain's CDR3 is CASRSGAGANVLTF. In DNA form, the CDR3 reads TGCGCCAGCAGAAGCGGCGCTGGGGCCAACGTCCTGACTTTC.